A selection of T cell receptor beta chains follows, all from one sample in a study of blood T cell repertoires in COVID-19. The data were produced by immunoSEQ multiplex PCR, yet TCRdb's version contains in-frame clones alone and is incomplete. The sample contains about 160,000 clones, under 85% of which appear only once. Sequenced input: peripheral blood. Receptors originate from an elderly man with COVID-19, enrolled during active disease. Each CDR3 is given with its conserved first and last residue. A D gene is named only where the DNA matches it firmly. Where a row states a size, it is once, few, many or the class of an expanded clone; other rows omit it.

.	.	TRBV7-9	TRBJ1-4	TGTGCCAGCAGCCCGACGGGGAATGAAAAACTGTTTTTT	CASSPTGNEKLFF
.	.	TRBV5-1	TRBJ1-4	TGCGCCAGCAGCTCCCGGGGGGACGAAAAACTGTTTTTT	CASSSRGDEKLFF
.	.	TRBV5-4	TRBJ1-5	TGTGCCAGCAGCTTGGGGGGGGGAACCGATAGCAATCAGCCCCAGCATTTT	CASSLGGGTDSNQPQHF
.	.	TRBV6-5	TRBJ2-5	TGTGCCAGCACCGCGTGGGCAGGGAATCAAGAGACCCAGTACTTC	CASTAWAGNQETQYF
.	.	TRBV7-2	TRBJ1-2	TGTGCCAGCAGCTTTTCTGTCAGGGACTATGGCTACACCTTC	CASSFSVRDYGYTF
.	few	TRBV6-2/TRBV6-3	TRBJ2-7	TGTGCCAGCAGTTACTCGTTTCGAGGGAGGGAGCAGTACTTC	CASSYSFRGREQYF
TRBD1	.	TRBV18	TRBJ2-7	TGTGCCAGCTCTCAAGGACAGGGAGAAAGCGAGCAGTACTTC	CASSQGQGESEQYF
TRBD1	.	TRBV2	TRBJ1-5	TGTGCCAGCAGCCGGGACAGGGGAGTGGGTCAGCCCCAGCATTTT	CASSRDRGVGQPQHF
.	many	TRBV14	TRBJ2-7	TGTGCCAGCAGCCAAACGGCTAGCGTTTCTTTATCCTACGAGCAGTACTTC	CASSQTASVSLSYEQYF
TRBD1	once	TRBV7-6	TRBJ1-4	TGTGCCAGCAGATACGGGACAGCTACTAATGAAAAACTGTTTTTT	CASRYGTATNEKLFF
TRBD1	once	TRBV4-1	TRBJ1-1	TGCACCAGCAGCCGGACAGGGGCGACTGAAGCTTTCTTT	CTSSRTGATEAFF
TRBD1	.	TRBV12-3/TRBV12-4	TRBJ2-3	TGTGCCAGCAGTTTTCAGGGGGCAGATACGCAGTATTTT	CASSFQGADTQYF
.	.	TRBV7-6	TRBJ2-2	TGTGCCAGCAGGCGGGATACCAACACCGGGGAGCTGTTTTTT	CASRRDTNTGELFF
.	.	TRBV5-1	TRBJ2-1	TGCGCCAGCAGCTTGGGCGGAGGCGTCGGTGGTGAGCAGTTCTTC	CASSLGGGVGGEQFF
.	few	TRBV5-4	TRBJ2-7	TGTGCCAGCAGTCCTGGGGGGGCCTCCTACGAGCAGTACTTC	CASSPGGASYEQYF
TRBD1	few	TRBV27	TRBJ1-4	TGTGCCAGCAGTCCTCAAAGGGGGCCGAATGAAAAACTGTTTTTT	CASSPQRGPNEKLFF
TRBD2	.	TRBV11-3	TRBJ2-1	TGTGCCAGCAGCTACACTAGCGGGGACCCCAATGAGCAGTTCTTC	CASSYTSGDPNEQFF
TRBD1	.	TRBV5-5	TRBJ2-7	TGTGCCAGCAGCTCTGGGACAGGGCTTTTGGAGCAGTACTTC	CASSSGTGLLEQYF
TRBD1	.	TRBV19	TRBJ1-2	TGTGCCAGTAGTAAAAGACAGGGTGGCGGGGTATTGTATGGCTACACCTTC	CASSKRQGGGVLYGYTF
TRBD2	many	TRBV4-3	TRBJ2-1	TGCGCCAGCAGCCCATTCTTTTCTAGCGGCGTTAACAATGAGCAGTTCTTC	CASSPFFSSGVNNEQFF
TRBD1	.	TRBV19	TRBJ1-4	TGTGCCAGTACGCACAGGGGTGGGGAAAAACTGTTTTTT	CASTHRGGEKLFF
.	.	TRBV19	TRBJ1-5	TGTGCCAGTAGTATAGCCCGCGGACAGAATAGCAATCAGCCCCAGCATTTT	CASSIARGQNSNQPQHF